This T cell receptor beta chain stems from a study of T cell changes during pregnancy in multiple sclerosis (dated by TCRdb to between 2018 and 2021). Notes on the research overall: Changes in the T cell repertoire over the course of pregnancy were examined in this study in women with multiple sclerosis.

Comments on this clone: It lacks a known antigen. Nothing much larger sits one base from this clone, and base qualities are not available.

The protocol used for the library was the immunoSEQ multiplex PCR assay. This is the immuneACCESS table as TCRdb keeps it, with only in-frame sequences that have V and J called. A part of the clones is gone; compared with another copy, unresolved V genes explain less than half, and the rest is unexplained. For this sample the table gives about 80,000 clones, of which just over 90% were detected only once. The biggest ten clones account for roughly 2.5% of the sample. The clonotype was recovered from a female donor with multiple sclerosis, enrolled in a pregnancy study. The source was peripheral blood, collected before pregnancy.

The CDR3 protein sequence reads: CASSLEYGSNYGYTF. Here is the DNA: TGTGCCAGCAGCTTAGAATATGGGAGTAACTATGGCTACACCTTC. This chain is built from TRBV11-2 and TRBJ1-2, with the identity of the D gene unclear. The CDR3 contains 15 residues, cysteine and phenylalanine counted. The kept DNA is CDR3 alone, 45 bases in frame from the first base. The trim is 0 bases for V and 1 base for J, with a gap of 9 bases between the germline ends. CDR1 SGHAT and CDR2 FQNNGV were looked up in the germline V gene.